These T cell receptor beta chains were read from a single sample in a study of T cells after somatic rescue of genetic block. The method was immunoSEQ multiplex PCR; TCRdb's version includes in-frame clones alone and lacks a portion of them. In the table there are about 15,000 clones, roughly two thirds of which are singletons. The specimen sequenced was peripheral blood mononuclear cells (PBMCs). The receptors stem from a man between 18 and 35 years old. Each CDR3 is given with its conserved first and last residue. A D gene is named only where the DNA matches it firmly. The size of a clone is reported for some rows only, either as once, few or many, or as a class for expanded clones.

TRBD1 few TRBJ2-1 TRBV30 CAWSFLWGQSSYNEQFF TGTGCCTGGAGTTTTCTCTGGGGACAGAGCTCCTACAATGAGCAGTTCTTC
. . TRBJ2-5 TRBV18 CASSPAGGFQETQYF TGTGCCAGCTCACCCGCTGGGGGGTTCCAAGAGACCCAGTACTTC
. . TRBJ1-3 TRBV6-6 CASSPQGNGNTIYF TGTGCCAGCAGTCCACAGGGAAATGGAAACACCATATATTTT
. . TRBJ2-7 TRBV7-2 CASSPPGAYEQYF TGTGCCAGCAGCCCCCCCGGGGCCTACGAGCAGTACTTC
. few TRBJ1-5 TRBV10-3 CAISDLTTQHF TGTGCCATCAGTGACTTGACAACCCAGCATTTT
TRBD1 . TRBJ2-5 TRBV4-2 CASSRSGGETQYF TGTGCCAGCAGCCGCTCAGGGGGAGAGACCCAGTACTTC
. . TRBJ2-3 TRBV27 CASSLLTTGTDTQYF TGTGCCAGCAGTCTACTAACCACTGGCACAGATACGCAGTATTTT
TRBD2 . TRBJ2-1 TRBV7-3 CASSLSLAGHNEQFF TGTGCCAGCAGCTTAAGTCTAGCGGGACACAATGAGCAGTTCTTC
TRBD2 . TRBJ2-3 TRBV7-3 CASSSRHGLAGDKGTQYF TGTGCCAGCAGCTCCCGTCATGGACTAGCGGGAGATAAGGGTACGCAGTATTTT
. . TRBJ2-2 TRBV28 CASSLSRGHPTGELFF TGTGCCAGCAGTTTATCAAGGGGACACCCCACCGGGGAGCTGTTTTTT
. few TRBJ2-3 TRBV21-1 CASSKAQVAGGTDTQYF .
. once TRBJ2-7 TRBV5-1 CASSHLAGSYEQYF TGCGCCAGCAGCCACCTGGCGGGGTCCTATGAGCAGTACTTC
. . TRBJ1-5 TRBV2 CASSVGGSRNQPQHF TGTGCCAGCAGTGTGGGGGGATCTCGCAATCAGCCCCAGCATTTT
TRBD2 . TRBJ2-5 TRBV7-2 CASSLALAGEETQYF TGTGCCAGCAGCTTAGCCCTAGCGGGAGAAGAGACCCAGTACTTC
. . TRBJ2-5 TRBV6-6 CASNRRRGQETQYF TGTGCCAGCAACAGACGAAGGGGACAAGAGACCCAGTACTTC
. . TRBJ1-2 TRBV30 CAWSRDNWGYTF TGTGCCTGGAGTAGGGACAACTGGGGCTACACCTTC
TRBD1 . TRBJ1-2 TRBV28 CASSSSGTGGDGYTF TGTGCCAGCAGTTCCTCCGGGACAGGGGGCGATGGCTACACCTTC
TRBD1 . TRBJ1-5 TRBV10-1 CASSETGDQPQHF TGCGCCAGCAGTGAGACAGGGGACCAGCCCCAGCATTTT
TRBD2 . TRBJ2-3 TRBV9 CASSTLGLAGGRTDTQYF TGTGCCAGCAGCACCTTGGGACTAGCGGGGGGCCGCACAGATACGCAGTATTTT
. . TRBJ2-7 TRBV2 CASKGSHTSYEQYF TGTGCCAGCAAGGGCAGCCATACGTCCTACGAGCAGTACTTC
. . TRBJ2-2 TRBV7-3 CASSLRGGELFF TGTGCCAGCAGCTTACGTGGAGGGGAGCTGTTTTTT
TRBD1 . TRBJ1-1 TRBV10-3 CAISFGQGNTEAFF TGTGCCATCAGCTTCGGACAGGGGAACACTGAAGCTTTCTTT
. few TRBJ2-1 TRBV5-1 CASSLGGYNEQFF TGCGCCAGCAGCTTAGGCGGGTACAATGAGCAGTTCTTC
TRBD1 . TRBJ1-2 TRBV7-3 CASSPSGQGLYGYTF TGTGCCAGCAGCCCGTCGGGACAGGGACTCTATGGCTACACCTTC
TRBD2 . TRBJ2-1 TRBV7-9 CASNPDGTIYNEQFF TGTGCCAGCAATCCGGACGGGACTATCTACAATGAGCAGTTCTTC
. . TRBJ2-2 TRBV7-8 CASSTRTGSSGELFF TGTGCCAGCAGCACCCGGACTGGGAGTTCTGGGGAGCTGTTTTTT